This TCR beta chain derives from a study of cytomegalovirus exposure and HLA in healthy donors. This CDR3 has 14 amino acids. The V and J ends lost 5 bases and 0 bases, in that order; junction bases with no gene match: 3. Germline V gene data show CDR1 as LNHDA and CDR2 as SQIVND (reference sequence). Study-wide results and caveats: With DRB1 most and HLA-C fewest, TCR association rates differed between HLA loci in a later analysis. Later examination showed HLA-associated TCR beta chains had greater clonal expansion than equally common others. Per published reports, the classifier diagnosed cytomegalovirus status with high specificity and sensitivity.

Use of 60 Vbeta and 13 Jbeta primers characterized the PCR. The data were produced by immunoSEQ multiplex PCR, yet TCRdb's version contains in-frame clones alone and is incomplete. Its listing shows about 130,000 clones. With respect to this clone: Its antigen remains unidentified.

The chain recombines TRBV19 with TRBJ2-7; the match to TRBD2 covers 8 bases. The sequence was obtained from a woman aged 60 to 75 in good health and CMV-seronegative. Sequences were obtained from PBMCs. In DNA, the CDR3 is TGTGCCAGTAGTCTAGCGGGTCTCTCCTACGAGCAGTACTTC. It specifies CASSLAGLSYEQYF.